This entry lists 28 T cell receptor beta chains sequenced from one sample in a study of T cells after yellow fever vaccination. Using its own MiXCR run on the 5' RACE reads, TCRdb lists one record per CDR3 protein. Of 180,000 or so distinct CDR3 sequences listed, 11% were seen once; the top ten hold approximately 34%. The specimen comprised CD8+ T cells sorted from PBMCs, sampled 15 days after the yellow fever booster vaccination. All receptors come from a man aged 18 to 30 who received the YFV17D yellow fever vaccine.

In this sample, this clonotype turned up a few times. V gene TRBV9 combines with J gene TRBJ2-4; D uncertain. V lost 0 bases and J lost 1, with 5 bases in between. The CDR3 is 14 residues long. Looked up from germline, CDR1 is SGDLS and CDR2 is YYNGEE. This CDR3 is CASSVGLAKNIQYF. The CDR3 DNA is TGTGCCAGCAGCGTAGGGCTCGCCAAAAACATTCAGTACTTC.

CDR3 nucleotide sequence: TGTGCCAGCAGTCCCCTCCCAGGTCCTGAAGCTTTCTTT. Translating gives CASSPLPGPEAFF. The chain links TRBV27 to TRBJ1-1, with D uncertain. Looked up from germline, CDR1 is MNHEY and CDR2 is SMNVEV (reference sequence). Deletions cut 5 bases from V and 6 bases from J, with 13 bases between. The CDR3 has 13 amino acids.

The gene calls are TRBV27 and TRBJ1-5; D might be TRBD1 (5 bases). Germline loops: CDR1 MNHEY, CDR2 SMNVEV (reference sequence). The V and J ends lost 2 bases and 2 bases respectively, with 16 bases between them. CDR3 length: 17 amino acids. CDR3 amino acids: CASSLHRGRGGNQPQHF. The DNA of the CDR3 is TGTGCCAGCAGTTTACACCGGGGAAGAGGGGGCAATCAGCCCCAGCATTTT.

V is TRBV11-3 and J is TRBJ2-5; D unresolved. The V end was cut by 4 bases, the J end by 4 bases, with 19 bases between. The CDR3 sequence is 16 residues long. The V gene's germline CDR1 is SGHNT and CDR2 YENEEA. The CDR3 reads CASSYWPPGSPETQYF. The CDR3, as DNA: TGTGCCAGCAGCTATTGGCCCCCCGGGTCTCCAGAGACCCAGTACTTC.

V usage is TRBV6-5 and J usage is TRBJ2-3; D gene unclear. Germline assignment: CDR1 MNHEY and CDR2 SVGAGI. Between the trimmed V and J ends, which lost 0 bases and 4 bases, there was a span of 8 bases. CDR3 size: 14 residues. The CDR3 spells CASSYSHDADTQYF. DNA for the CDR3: TGTGCCAGCAGTTACTCGCACGATGCAGATACGCAGTATTTT.

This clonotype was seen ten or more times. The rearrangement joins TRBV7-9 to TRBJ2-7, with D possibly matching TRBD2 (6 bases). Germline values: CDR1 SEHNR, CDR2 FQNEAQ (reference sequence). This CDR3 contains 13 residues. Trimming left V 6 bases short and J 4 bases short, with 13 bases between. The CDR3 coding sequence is TGTGCCAGCAGTTTGGGAGGAGGATACGAGCAGTACGTC. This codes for CASSLGGGYEQYV.

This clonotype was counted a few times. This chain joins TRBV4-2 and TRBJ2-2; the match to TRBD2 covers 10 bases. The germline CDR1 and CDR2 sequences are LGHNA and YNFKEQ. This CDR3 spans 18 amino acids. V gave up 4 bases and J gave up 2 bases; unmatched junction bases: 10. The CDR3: CASSPPERGGLNTGELFF. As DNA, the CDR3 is TGTGCCAGCAGCCCCCCGGAGCGGGGGGGCCTAAACACCGGGGAGCTGTTTTTT.

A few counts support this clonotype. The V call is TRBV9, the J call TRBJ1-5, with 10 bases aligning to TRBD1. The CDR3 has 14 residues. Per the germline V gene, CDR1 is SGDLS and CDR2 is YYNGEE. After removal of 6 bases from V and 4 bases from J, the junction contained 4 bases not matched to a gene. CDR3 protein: CASNEGQGNQPQHF. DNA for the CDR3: TGTGCCAGCAACGAGGGACAGGGGAATCAGCCCCAGCATTTT.

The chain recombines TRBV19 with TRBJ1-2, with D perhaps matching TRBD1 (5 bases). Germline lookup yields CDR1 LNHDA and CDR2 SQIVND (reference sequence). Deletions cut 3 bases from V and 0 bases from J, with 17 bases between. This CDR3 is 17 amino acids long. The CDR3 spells CASSILPRQGPNYGYTF. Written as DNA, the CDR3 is TGTGCCAGTAGTATTCTCCCTCGGCAGGGACCTAACTATGGCTACACCTTC.

CDR3 nucleotides: TGTGCCAGCAGCCTAGGGACAGTAGCAACTAATGAAAAACTGTTTTTT. Protein product: CASSLGTVATNEKLFF. The rearrangement links TRBV7-8 to TRBJ1-4, with TRBD1 matching 7 bases. V shed 5 bases and J 0 bases; nucleotides not matched to a gene: 6. Germline assignment: CDR1 SGHVS and CDR2 FQNEAQ. The CDR3 sequence is 16 residues long. Full variable domain (outside the CDR3, taken from reference TRBV7-8 and TRBJ1-4): GAGVSQSPRYKVAKRGQDVALRCDPISGHVSLFWYQQALGQGPEFLTYFQNEAQLDKSGLPSDRFFAERPEGSVSTLKIQRTQQEDSAVYLCASSLGTVATNEKLFFGSGTQLSVL.

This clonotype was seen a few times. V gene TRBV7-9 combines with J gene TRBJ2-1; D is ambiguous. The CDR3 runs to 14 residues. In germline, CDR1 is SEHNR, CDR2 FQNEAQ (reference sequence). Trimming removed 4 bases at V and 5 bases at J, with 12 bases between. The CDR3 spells CASSSPLRDNEQFF. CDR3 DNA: TGTGCCAGCAGCTCCCCCCTGCGAGACAATGAGCAGTTCTTC.

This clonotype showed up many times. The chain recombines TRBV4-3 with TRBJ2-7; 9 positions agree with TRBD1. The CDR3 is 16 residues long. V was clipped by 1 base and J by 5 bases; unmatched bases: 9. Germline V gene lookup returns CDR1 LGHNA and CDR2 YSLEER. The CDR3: CASSQVRTGEVDEQYF. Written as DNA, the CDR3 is TGCGCCAGCAGCCAAGTAAGGACAGGGGAGGTGGACGAGCAGTACTTC.

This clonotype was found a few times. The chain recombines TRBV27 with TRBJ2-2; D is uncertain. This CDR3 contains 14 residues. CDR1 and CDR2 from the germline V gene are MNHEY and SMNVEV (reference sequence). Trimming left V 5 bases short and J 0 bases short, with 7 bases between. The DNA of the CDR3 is TGTGCCAGCAGTAACCGTGCGAACACCGGGGAGCTGTTTTTT. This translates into CASSNRANTGELFF.

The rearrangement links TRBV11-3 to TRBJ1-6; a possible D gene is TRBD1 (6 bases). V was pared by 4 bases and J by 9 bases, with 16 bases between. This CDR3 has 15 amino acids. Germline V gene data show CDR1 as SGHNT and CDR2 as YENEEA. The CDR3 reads CASSSTGTGSSPLHF. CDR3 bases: TGTGCCAGCAGCTCCACAGGGACCGGGAGTTCACCCCTCCACTTT.

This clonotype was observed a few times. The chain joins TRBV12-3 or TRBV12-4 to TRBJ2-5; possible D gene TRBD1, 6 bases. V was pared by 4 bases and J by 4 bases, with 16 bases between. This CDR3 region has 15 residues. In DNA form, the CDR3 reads TGTGCCAGCAGTTGGGGCCAGGGGATTCCAGAGACCCAGTACTTC. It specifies CASSWGQGIPETQYF.

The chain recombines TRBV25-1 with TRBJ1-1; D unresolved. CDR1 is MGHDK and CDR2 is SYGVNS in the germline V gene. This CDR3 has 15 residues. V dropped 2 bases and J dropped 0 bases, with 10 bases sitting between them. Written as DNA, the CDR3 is TGTGCCAGCAGTGAAGGCCAGGCGCTGAACACTGAAGCTTTCTTT. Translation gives CASSEGQALNTEAFF.

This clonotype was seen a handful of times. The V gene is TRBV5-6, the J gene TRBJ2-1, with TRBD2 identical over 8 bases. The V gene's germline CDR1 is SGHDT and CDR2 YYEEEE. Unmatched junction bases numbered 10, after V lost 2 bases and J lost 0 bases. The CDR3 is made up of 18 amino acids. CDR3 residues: CASSFAGAGDPSYNEQFF. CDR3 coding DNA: TGTGCCAGCAGCTTCGCGGGAGCGGGGGACCCCTCCTACAATGAGCAGTTCTTC.

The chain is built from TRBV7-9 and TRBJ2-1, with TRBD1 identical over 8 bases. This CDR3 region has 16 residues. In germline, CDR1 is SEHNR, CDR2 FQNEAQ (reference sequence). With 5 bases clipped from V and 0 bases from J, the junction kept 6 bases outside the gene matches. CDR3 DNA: TGTGCCAGCAGCCCAGTCACAGGGGGCTCCTACAATGAGCAGTTCTTC. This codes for CASSPVTGGSYNEQFF.

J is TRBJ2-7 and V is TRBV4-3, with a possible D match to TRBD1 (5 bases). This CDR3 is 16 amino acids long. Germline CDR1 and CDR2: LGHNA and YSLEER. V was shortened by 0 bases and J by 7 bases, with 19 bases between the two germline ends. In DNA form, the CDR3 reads TGCGCCAGCAGCCAAGATAGGGGTCCAGCCCTTGGGGAGCAGTACTTC. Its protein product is CASSQDRGPALGEQYF.

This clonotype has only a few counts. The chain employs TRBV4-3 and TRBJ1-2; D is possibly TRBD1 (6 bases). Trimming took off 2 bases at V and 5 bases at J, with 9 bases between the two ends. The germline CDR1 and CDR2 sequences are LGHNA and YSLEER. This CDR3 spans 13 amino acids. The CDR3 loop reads CASSQLRGYGYTF. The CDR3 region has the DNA TGCGCCAGCAGCCAACTCAGGGGATATGGCTACACCTTC.

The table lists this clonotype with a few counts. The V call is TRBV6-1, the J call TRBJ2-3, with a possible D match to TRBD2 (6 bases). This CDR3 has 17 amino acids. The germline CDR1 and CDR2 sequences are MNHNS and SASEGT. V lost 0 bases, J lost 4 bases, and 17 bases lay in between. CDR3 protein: CASSEAGAGGWADTQYF. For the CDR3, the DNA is TGTGCCAGCAGTGAAGCGGGAGCCGGGGGTTGGGCAGATACGCAGTATTTT.

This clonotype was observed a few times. The CDR3 DNA is TGTGCCAGCAGTTCCTTCCTCGGACCGGGCTACGAGCAGTACGTC. Its translation is CASSSFLGPGYEQYV. This chain connects TRBV27 to TRBJ2-7; D is uncertain. CDR1 is MNHEY and CDR2 is SMNVEV in the germline V gene (reference sequence). CDR3 length: 15 amino acids. The ends were cut back, 4 bases at V and 3 bases at J, with 16 bases in the middle.

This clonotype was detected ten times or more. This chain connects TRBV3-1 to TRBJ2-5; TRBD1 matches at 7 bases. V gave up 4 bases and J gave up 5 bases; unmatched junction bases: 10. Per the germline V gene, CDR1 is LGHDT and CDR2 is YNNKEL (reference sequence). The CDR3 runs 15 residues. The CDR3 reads CASSPPPTGSETQYF. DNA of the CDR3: TGTGCCAGCAGCCCTCCCCCGACAGGGTCTGAGACCCAGTACTTC.

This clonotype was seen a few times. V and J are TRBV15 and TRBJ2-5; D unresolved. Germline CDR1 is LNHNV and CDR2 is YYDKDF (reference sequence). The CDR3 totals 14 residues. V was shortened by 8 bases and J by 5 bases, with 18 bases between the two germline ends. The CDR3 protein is CATVDDLDPETQYF. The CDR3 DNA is TGTGCCACCGTCGATGATCTTGATCCCGAGACCCAGTACTTC.

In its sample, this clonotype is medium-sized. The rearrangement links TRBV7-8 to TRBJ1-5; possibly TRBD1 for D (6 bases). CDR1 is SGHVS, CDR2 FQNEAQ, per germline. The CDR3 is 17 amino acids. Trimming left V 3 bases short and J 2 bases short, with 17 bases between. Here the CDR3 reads CASSFKDRPFGNQPQHF. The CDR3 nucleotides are TGTGCCAGCAGCTTCAAAGACAGGCCCTTCGGCAATCAGCCCCAGCATTTT.

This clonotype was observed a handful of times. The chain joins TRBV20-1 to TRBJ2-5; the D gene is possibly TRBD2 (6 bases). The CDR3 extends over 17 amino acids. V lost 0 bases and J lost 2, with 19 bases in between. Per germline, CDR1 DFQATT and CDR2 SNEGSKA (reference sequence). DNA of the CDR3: TGCAGTGCTAGAGATGATGGGGGGAGGCTGCTGCAAGAGACCCAGTACTTC. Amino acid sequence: CSARDDGGRLLQETQYF.

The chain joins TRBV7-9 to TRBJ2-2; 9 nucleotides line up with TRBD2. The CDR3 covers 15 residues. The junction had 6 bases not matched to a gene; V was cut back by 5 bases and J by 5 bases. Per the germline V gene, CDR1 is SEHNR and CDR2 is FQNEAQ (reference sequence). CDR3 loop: CASSELAGLTGELFF. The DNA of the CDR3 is TGTGCCAGCAGCGAACTAGCGGGCTTAACCGGGGAGCTGTTTTTT.

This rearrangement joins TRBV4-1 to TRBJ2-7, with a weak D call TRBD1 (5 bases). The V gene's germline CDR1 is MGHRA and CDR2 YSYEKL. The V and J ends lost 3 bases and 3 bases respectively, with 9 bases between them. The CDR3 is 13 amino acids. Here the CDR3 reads CASSHRQLYEQYF. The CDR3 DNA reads TGCGCCAGCAGCCACAGACAGCTCTACGAGCAGTACTTC.